The clone carrying this TCR beta chain was seen a handful of times. Its antigen remains unidentified. CDR3 length equals 14 residues. V was trimmed by 3 bases and J by 2 bases, leaving 10 bases between them. Germline CDR1 reads PRHDT; CDR2 reads FYEKMQ (reference sequence). This specimen comes from a study of beta chain features in type 1 diabetes. Notes on the study in general: When Type 1 diabetes patients were examined, their TCRB CDR3s proved moderately but significantly shorter in all four CD4+ subsets.

The whole isolated RNA underwent reverse transcription, so sequencing captured expressed TCRB transcripts. Profiling relied on immunoSEQ multiplex PCR, and the TCRdb table lists in-frame clones only, not all of them. The repertoire includes about 230,000 clones, 16% of them detected once, and more than 0.075% sits in the top ten. The chain employs TRBV13 and TRBJ1-2; D unresolved. This sequence was found in a man aged 25 to 40 with type 1 diabetes. Sequencing was performed on naive CD4+ T cells from blood. As DNA, the CDR3 is TGTGCCAGCAGCTTTGATCCCCCGAACTATGGCTACACCTTC. This codes for CASSFDPPNYGYTF.